Presented here are 13 T cell receptor beta chains from one specimen sequenced in a study of T-cell memory formation after mild COVID-19 (dated by TCRdb to 2020 to 2023). The library relied on 5' RACE. Sequenced using an Illumina NovaSeq 6000. The public sequencing data were trimmed at Q25 with fastp and processed into clonotypes with MiXCR by TCRdb, which kept only in-frame beta chains. Each record represents a unique CDR3 protein, reported with the most common genes and DNA among its rows. The sample yields around 110,000 distinct CDR3 sequences; 13% to 15% were counted once. The leading ten clones occupy around 43% of the sample. What was sequenced was PBMCs or a T cell subset sorted from them (not recorded which). Source of these receptors: a man younger than 35 who had mild COVID-19 (a few samples of this study predate the infection). The sample titles of this study are shuffled in the database, so cell type and time point are left out; the donor was told from shared clones.

The sample holds one count of this clonotype. One end of the junction does not line up with germline, which may come from a read error. The rearrangement uses TRBV6-4 and TRBJ2-1; 8 bases line up with TRBD1. Germline V gives CDR1 MRHNA, CDR2 SNTAGT. The CDR3 sequence is 16 residues long. The CDR3 here is CASSDSSPGQGPELVF. For the CDR3, the DNA is TGTGCCAGCAGTGACTCCAGCCCAGGACAGGGTCCCGAATTGGTCTTC.

This clonotype was seen at least ten times. This chain joins TRBV7-9 and TRBJ2-1, with D unresolved. The germline CDR1 and CDR2 sequences are SEHNR and FQNEAQ (reference sequence). The V end was cut by 3 bases, the J end by 0 bases, with 9 bases between. The CDR3 has 15 amino acids. The CDR3 coding sequence is TGTGCCAGCAGCTTCGCGGATCCCTCCTACAATGAGCAGTTCTTC. Its protein product is CASSFADPSYNEQFF. The entire variable domain, with the rest obtained from reference TRBV7-9 and TRBJ2-1, is as follows: DTGVSQNPRHKITKRGQNVTFRCDPISEHNRLYWYRQTLGQGPEFLTYFQNEAQLEKSRLLSDRFSAERPKGSFSTLEIQRTEQGDSAMYLCASSFADPSYNEQFFGPGTRLTVL.

This clonotype turned up a few times. This chain joins TRBV5-1 and TRBJ2-1; TRBD2 agrees at 9 bases. The CDR3 totals 16 residues. The junction had 12 bases not matched to a gene; V was cut back by 2 bases and J by 9 bases. CDR1 and CDR2 (germline): SGHRS, YFSETQ. The CDR3 DNA is TGCGCCAGCAGCTTAGGTCTAGGCGGGGGGGCCACTGAGCAGTTCTTC. Protein: CASSLGLGGGATEQFF.

The rearrangement uses TRBV7-9 and TRBJ1-5, with unresolved D. With 4 bases removed from V and 4 bases from J, the gap between germline ends came to 11 bases. The CDR3 loop spans 14 amino acids. CDR1 is SEHNR and CDR2 is FQNEAQ in the germline V gene (reference sequence). The CDR3 spells CASSSSTGNQPQHF. The CDR3, as DNA: TGTGCCAGCAGCTCGTCGACGGGGAATCAGCCCCAGCATTTT.

The table lists this clonotype with many counts. The chain recombines TRBV29-1 with TRBJ2-1, with D tentatively TRBD1 or TRBD2 (5 bases each). The V gene's germline CDR1 is SQVTM and CDR2 ANQGSEA. This CDR3 region has 12 residues. V lost 7 bases and J lost 6, with 13 bases in between. In DNA, the CDR3 is TGCAGCGGTGATTGGGGGAGCAATGAGCAGTTCTTC. Encoded protein: CSGDWGSNEQFF.

This clonotype was recorded many times. The V call is TRBV30, the J call TRBJ2-1; 11 bases match TRBD1. From germline, CDR1 is GTSNPN and CDR2 SVGIG (reference sequence). The CDR3 is made up of 15 amino acids. V trimming: 2 bases; J trimming: 8 bases; junction bases outside the gene matches: 8. CDR3 protein: CAWSPGTGGSDEQFF. The DNA for the CDR3 is TGTGCCTGGAGTCCGGGGACAGGGGGTTCGGATGAGCAGTTCTTC.

With respect to this clonotype: Possible read error: a much larger clone is one base away. CDR3 DNA: TGCAGCGTGGCTGAAACCACCGGGGAGATGTTTTTT. Its protein product is CSVAETTGEMFF. The chain joins TRBV29-1 to TRBJ2-2; D perhaps matches TRBD2 (5 bases). Germline assignment: CDR1 SQVTM and CDR2 ANQGSEA. The CDR3 has 12 residues.

Only a few counts were recorded for this clonotype. This chain connects TRBV29-1 to TRBJ1-2; TRBD1 is a possible D gene (6 bases). Per germline, CDR1 SQVTM and CDR2 ANQGSEA. The CDR3 is 16 amino acids. Trimming took 3 bases from V and 2 from J, leaving 19 bases between them. Here the CDR3 reads CSVEPLMVGGNYGYTF. The CDR3 bases are TGCAGCGTTGAGCCCCTTATGGTGGGGGGCAACTATGGCTACACCTTC.

This clonotype was observed a handful of times. The chain combines TRBV7-9 with TRBJ2-6; D remains unclear. The V end lost 5 bases, the J end lost 2 bases, and 13 bases lay between the germline ends. This CDR3 has 16 amino acids. The germline gives CDR1 SEHNR, CDR2 FQNEAQ (reference sequence). CDR3 sequence (DNA): TGTGCCAGCAGCCCCACCTTAGGGACTGGGGCCAACGTCCTGACTTTC. It specifies CASSPTLGTGANVLTF.

This clonotype has just a few counts. The chain couples TRBV2 to TRBJ2-5, with 7 bases lining up with TRBD1. Germline lookup yields CDR1 SNHLY and CDR2 FYNNEI. This CDR3 is 14 amino acids long. V shed 3 bases and J 2 bases; nucleotides not matched to a gene: 3. The CDR3 nucleotides are TGTGCCAGCAGTGAGTACAGGGGACAAGAGACCCAGTACTTC. Its protein product is CASSEYRGQETQYF.

The chain uses TRBV5-1 and TRBJ2-1; 9 bases line up with TRBD2. The CDR3 loop spans 15 amino acids. Per the germline V gene, CDR1 is SGHRS and CDR2 is YFSETQ. V gave up 0 bases and J gave up 4 bases; unmatched junction bases: 2. The CDR3 region is CASSLASGVYNEQFF. The CDR3 bases are TGCGCCAGCAGCTTGGCTAGCGGGGTATACAATGAGCAGTTCTTC.

This clonotype was seen more than once but under ten times. The chain recombines TRBV2 with TRBJ2-2, with TRBD1 matching 8 bases. The ends lost 5 bases at V and 8 bases at J; junction bases unmatched: 7. CDR3 length: 14 amino acids. CDR1 is SNHLY and CDR2 is FYNNEI in the germline V gene. The CDR3 reads CASSPRTGIGELFF. CDR3 nucleotides: TGTGCCAGCAGTCCCCGGACAGGGATTGGGGAGCTGTTTTTT.

This clonotype was counted at least ten times. The rearrangement joins TRBV7-2 to TRBJ2-2; D is ambiguous. Per the germline V gene, CDR1 is SGHTA and CDR2 is FQGNSA. The CDR3 has 12 residues. V was shortened by 2 bases and J by 5 bases, with 3 bases between the two germline ends. As DNA, the CDR3 is TGTGCCAGCAGCTTACGGACCGGGGAGCTGTTTTTT. Translated, it gives CASSLRTGELFF.